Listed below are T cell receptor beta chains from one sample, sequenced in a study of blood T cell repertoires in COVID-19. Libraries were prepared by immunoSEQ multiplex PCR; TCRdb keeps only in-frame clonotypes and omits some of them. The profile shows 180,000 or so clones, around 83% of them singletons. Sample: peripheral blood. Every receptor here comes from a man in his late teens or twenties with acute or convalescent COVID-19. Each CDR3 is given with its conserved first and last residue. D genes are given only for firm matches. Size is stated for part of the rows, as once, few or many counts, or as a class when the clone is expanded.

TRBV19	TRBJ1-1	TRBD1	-	TGTGCCAGTAGTATAAGGACAGGGGGGGTCGGCACTGAAGCTTTCTTT	CASSIRTGGVGTEAFF
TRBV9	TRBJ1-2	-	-	TGTGCCAGCAGCCCCCCCCGGACAGCCGGTTATGGCTACACCTTC	CASSPPRTAGYGYTF
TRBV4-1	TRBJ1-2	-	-	TGCGCCAGCAGCCAACCCTCCGGGACAAATAACTATGGCTACACCTTC	CASSQPSGTNNYGYTF
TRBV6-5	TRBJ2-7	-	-	TGTGCCAGCAGTTTACCCGGGACAACGATCTCCTACGAGCAGTACTTC	CASSLPGTTISYEQYF
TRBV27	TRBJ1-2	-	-	TGTGCCAGCAGTACCGCACAGGGCCGCCTTAACTATGGCTACACCTTC	CASSTAQGRLNYGYTF
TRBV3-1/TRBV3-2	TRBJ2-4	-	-	TGTGCCAGCAGCCAAGATCGGCCGCGGGGTGCCAAAAACATTCAGTACTTC	CASSQDRPRGAKNIQYF
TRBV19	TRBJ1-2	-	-	TGTGCCAGTAGTAGACAGAACTATGGCTACACCTTC	CASSRQNYGYTF
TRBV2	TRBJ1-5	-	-	TGTGCCAGCACTCTGGCAGACAATCAGCCCCAGCATTTT	CASTLADNQPQHF
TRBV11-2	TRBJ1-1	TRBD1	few	TGTGCCAGCAGCGGGACAGGGGGTTTTGACACTGAAGCTTTCTTT	CASSGTGGFDTEAFF
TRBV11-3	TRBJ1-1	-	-	TGTGCCAGCAGCTTACAGGGCCCGAACACTGAAGCTTTCTTT	CASSLQGPNTEAFF
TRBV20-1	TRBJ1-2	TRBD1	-	TGCAGTGCTAGTGCACAGGGGGCGTATGGCTACACCTTC	CSASAQGAYGYTF
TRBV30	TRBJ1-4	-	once	TGTGCCTGCGGGAGGGTGACTAATGAAAAACTGTTTTTT	CACGRVTNEKLFF
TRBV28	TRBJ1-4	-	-	TGTGCCAGCAGTTTTACCCTAAGGGGCGATGAAAAACTGTTTTTT	CASSFTLRGDEKLFF
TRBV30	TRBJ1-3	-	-	TGTGCCTGGAGTGTTAGACAGGTTTTTTCTGGAAACACCATATATTTT	CAWSVRQVFSGNTIYF
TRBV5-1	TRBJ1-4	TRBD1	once	TGCGCCAGCAGCTTGGGACAGGGGGATGAAAAACTGTTTTTT	CASSLGQGDEKLFF
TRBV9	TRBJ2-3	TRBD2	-	TGTGCCAGCAGCGAAGGGACTAGCGGGGGGGGTTTTACGCAGTATTTT	CASSEGTSGGGFTQYF
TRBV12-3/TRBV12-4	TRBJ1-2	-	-	TGTGCCAGCAGTTTTCGGAGAAACTATGGCTACACCTTC	CASSFRRNYGYTF
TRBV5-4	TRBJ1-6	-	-	TGTGCCAGCAGCTTCGGAGGAAGGACCTATAATTCACCCCTCCACTTT	CASSFGGRTYNSPLHF
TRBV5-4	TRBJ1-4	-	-	TGTGCCCCTGGGGGCAGGGGACGAGGAACTAATGAAAAACTGTTTTTT	CAPGGRGRGTNEKLFF
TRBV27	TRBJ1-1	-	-	TGTGCCAGCAGTCCTACTGCGAACACTGAAGCTTTCTTT	CASSPTANTEAFF
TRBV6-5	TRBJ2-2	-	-	TGTGCCAGCAGTCTAGGGGCCGGGGAGCTGTTTTTT	CASSLGAGELFF
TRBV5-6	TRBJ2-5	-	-	TGTGCCAGCAGCCCGACACAGGGATTAGGGACCCAGTACTTC	CASSPTQGLGTQYF
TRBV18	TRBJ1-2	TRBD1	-	TGTGCCAGCTCCCCGAACCTTGGACAGGGCCACTATGGCTACACCTTC	CASSPNLGQGHYGYTF
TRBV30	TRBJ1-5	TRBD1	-	TGTGCCTGGAGTGACGGACAGGGAGGGCCCAGACAGCCCCAGCATTTT	CAWSDGQGGPRQPQHF